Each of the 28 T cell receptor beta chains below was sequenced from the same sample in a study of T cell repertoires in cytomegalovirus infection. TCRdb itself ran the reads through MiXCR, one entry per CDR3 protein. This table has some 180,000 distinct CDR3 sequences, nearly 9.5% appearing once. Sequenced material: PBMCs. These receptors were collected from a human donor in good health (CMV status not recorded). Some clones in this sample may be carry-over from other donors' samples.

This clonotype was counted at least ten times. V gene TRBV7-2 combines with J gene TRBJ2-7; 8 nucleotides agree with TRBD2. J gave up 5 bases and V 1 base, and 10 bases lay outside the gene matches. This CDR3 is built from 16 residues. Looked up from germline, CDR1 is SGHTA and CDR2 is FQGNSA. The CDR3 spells CASSLVVSGVPHEQYF. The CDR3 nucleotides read TGTGCCAGCAGCTTAGTGGTTAGCGGGGTCCCCCACGAGCAGTACTTC. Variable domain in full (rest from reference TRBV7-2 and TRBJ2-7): GAGVSQSPSNKVTEKGKDVELRCDPISGHTALYWYRQSLGQGLEFLIYFQGNSAPDKSGLPSDRFSAERTGGSVSTLTIQRTQQEDSAVYLCASSLVVSGVPHEQYFGPGTRLTVT.

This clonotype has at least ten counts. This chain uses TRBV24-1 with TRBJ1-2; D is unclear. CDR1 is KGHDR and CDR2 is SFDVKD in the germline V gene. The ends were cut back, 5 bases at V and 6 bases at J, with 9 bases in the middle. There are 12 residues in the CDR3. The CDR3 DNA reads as TGTGCCACCAGTGGTGGAGGGCATGGCTACACCTTC. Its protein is CATSGGGHGYTF.

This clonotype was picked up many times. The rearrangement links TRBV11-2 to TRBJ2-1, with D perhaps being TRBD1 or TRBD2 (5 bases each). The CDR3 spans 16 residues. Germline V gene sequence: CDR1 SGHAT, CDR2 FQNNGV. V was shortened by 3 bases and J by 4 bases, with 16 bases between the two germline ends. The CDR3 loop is CASSFTGALKYNEQFF. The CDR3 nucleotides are TGTGCCAGCAGCTTCACCGGGGCGTTAAAATACAATGAGCAGTTCTTC.

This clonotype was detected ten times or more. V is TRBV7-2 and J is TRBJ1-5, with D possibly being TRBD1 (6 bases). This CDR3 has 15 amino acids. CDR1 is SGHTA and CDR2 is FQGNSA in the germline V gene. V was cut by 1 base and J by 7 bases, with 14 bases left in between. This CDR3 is CASSLVQGIGQPQHF. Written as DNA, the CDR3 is TGTGCCAGCAGCTTAGTACAGGGTATTGGGCAGCCCCAGCATTTT.

CDR3 residues: CASSVDWGEQFF. The CDR3 DNA reads as TGTGCCAGCAGCGTAGACTGGGGTGAGCAGTTCTTC. The chain employs TRBV5-5 and TRBJ2-1; no clear D gene. Germline V gene lookup returns CDR1 SGHKS and CDR2 YYEKEE (reference sequence). Trimming removed 4 bases at V and 9 bases at J, with 11 bases between. CDR3 length: 12 amino acids.

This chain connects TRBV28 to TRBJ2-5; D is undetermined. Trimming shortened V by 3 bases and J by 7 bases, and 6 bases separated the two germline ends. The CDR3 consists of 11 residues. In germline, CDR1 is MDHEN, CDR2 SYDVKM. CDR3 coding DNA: TGTGCCAGCAGTTTTTTCGGGACCCAGTACTTC. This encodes CASSFFGTQYF.

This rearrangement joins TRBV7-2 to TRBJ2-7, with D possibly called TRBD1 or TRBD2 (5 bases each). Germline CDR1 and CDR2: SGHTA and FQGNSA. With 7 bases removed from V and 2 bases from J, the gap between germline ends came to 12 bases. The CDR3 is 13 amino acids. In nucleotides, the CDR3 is TGTGCCAGCACCTGGGACCCAGCCTACGAGCAGTACTTC. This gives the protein CASTWDPAYEQYF.

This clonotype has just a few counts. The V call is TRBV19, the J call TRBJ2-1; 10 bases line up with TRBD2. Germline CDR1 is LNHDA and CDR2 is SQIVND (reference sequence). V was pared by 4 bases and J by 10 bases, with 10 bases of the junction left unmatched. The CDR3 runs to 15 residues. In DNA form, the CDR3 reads TGTGCCAGTAGTAGGGCGGGGGCTAGCGGGGGAGAGCAGTTCTTC. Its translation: CASSRAGASGGEQFF.

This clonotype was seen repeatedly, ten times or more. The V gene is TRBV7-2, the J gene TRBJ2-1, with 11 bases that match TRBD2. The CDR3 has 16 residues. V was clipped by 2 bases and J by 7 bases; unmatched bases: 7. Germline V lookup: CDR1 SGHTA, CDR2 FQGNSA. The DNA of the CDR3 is TGTGCCAGCAGCTTAATTAGCGGGGGGGCGGGTAATGAGCAGTTCTTC. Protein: CASSLISGGAGNEQFF.

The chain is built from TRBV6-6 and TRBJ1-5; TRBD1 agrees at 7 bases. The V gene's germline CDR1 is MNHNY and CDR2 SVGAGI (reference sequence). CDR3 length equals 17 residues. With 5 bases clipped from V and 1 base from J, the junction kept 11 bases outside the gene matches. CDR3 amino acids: CASSPIPGGSSNQPQHF. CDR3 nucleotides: TGTGCCAGCAGTCCCATCCCAGGGGGATCGAGCAATCAGCCCCAGCATTTT.

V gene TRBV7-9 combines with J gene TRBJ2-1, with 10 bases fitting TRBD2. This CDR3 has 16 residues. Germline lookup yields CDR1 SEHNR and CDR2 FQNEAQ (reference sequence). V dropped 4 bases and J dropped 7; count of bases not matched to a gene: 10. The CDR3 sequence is CASSSWSGRARNEQFF. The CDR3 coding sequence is TGTGCCAGCAGCTCCTGGAGCGGGAGGGCCCGGAATGAGCAGTTCTTC.

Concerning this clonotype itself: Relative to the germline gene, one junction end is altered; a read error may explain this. For the CDR3, the DNA is TGCGGTGCAAGGTTGAACACTGAAGCTTTCTTT. Translating gives CGARLNTEAFF. The rearrangement links TRBV28 to TRBJ1-1; D is unresolved. The CDR3 extends over 11 amino acids. Germline assignment: CDR1 MDHEN and CDR2 SYDVKM.

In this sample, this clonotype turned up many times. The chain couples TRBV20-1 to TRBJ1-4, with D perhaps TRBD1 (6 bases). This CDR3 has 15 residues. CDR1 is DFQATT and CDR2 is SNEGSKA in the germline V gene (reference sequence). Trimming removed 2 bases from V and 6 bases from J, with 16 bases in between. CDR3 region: CSARPQGNIYEKLFF. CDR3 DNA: TGCAGTGCTAGACCACAGGGAAACATTTATGAAAAACTGTTTTTT.

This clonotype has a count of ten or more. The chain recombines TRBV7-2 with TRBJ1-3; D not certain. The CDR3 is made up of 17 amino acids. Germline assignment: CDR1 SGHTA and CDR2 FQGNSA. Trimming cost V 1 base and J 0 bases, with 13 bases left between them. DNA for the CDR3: TGTGCCAGCAGCTTAGGTTTACATCGGAACTCTGGAAACACCATATATTTT. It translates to CASSLGLHRNSGNTIYF.

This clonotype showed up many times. CDR3 in DNA: TGTGCCAGCAGCGCCACAGGGTTTTGGAACACCGGGGAGCTGTTTTTT. Its translation: CASSATGFWNTGELFF. The J gene is TRBJ2-2, the V gene TRBV11-2, with D possibly being TRBD1 (6 bases). This CDR3 contains 16 residues. V was pared by 5 bases and J by 1 base, with 14 bases between. The germline V gene encodes CDR1 SGHAT and CDR2 FQNNGV.

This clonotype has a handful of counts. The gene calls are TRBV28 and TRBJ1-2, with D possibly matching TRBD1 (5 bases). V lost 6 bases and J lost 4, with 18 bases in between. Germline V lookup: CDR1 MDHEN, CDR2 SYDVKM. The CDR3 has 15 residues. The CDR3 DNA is TGTGCCAGCAGCCCGTTAGGGCGGGACGGCTATGGCTACACCTTC. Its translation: CASSPLGRDGYGYTF.

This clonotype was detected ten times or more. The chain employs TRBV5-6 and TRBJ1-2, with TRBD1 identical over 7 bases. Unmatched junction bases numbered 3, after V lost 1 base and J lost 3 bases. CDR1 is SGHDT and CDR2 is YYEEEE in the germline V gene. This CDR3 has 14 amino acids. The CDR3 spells CASSLTGDYYGYTF. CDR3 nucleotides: TGTGCCAGCAGCTTGACAGGGGATTACTATGGCTACACCTTC.

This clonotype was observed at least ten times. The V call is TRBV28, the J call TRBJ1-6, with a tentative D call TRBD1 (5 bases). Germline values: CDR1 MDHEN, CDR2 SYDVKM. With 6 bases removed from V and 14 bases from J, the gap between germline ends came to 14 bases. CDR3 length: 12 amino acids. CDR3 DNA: TGTGCCAGCAGCCCCCTCCAGGGAACCCTCCACTTT. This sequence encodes CASSPLQGTLHF.

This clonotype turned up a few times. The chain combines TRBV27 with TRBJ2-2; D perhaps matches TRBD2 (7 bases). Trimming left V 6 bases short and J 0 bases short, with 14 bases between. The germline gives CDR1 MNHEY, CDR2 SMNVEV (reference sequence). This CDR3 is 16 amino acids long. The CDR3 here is CASRRGGTSNTGELFF. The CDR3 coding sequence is TGTGCCAGCAGAAGGGGGGGGACTTCGAACACCGGGGAGCTGTTTTTT.

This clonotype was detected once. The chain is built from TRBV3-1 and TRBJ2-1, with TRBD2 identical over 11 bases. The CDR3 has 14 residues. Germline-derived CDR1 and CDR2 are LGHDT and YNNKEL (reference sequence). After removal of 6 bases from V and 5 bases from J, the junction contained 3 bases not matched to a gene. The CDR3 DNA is TGTGCCAGCAGGGGGACTAGCGGCCACAATGAGCAGTTCTTC. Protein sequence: CASRGTSGHNEQFF.

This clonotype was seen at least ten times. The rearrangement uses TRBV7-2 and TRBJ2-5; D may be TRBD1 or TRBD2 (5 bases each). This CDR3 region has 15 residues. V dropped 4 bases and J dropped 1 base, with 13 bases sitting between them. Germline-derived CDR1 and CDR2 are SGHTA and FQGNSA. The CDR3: CASSSSFGGQETQYF. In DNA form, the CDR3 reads TGTGCCAGCAGCTCATCCTTTGGGGGCCAAGAGACCCAGTACTTC.

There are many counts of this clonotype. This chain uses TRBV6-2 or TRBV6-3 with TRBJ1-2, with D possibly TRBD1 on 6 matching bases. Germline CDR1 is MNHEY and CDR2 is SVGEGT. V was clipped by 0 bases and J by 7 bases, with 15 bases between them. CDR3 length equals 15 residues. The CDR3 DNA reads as TGTGCCAGCAGTTACTCGACAGGCCTGTTGGGTGGCTACACCTTC. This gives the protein CASSYSTGLLGGYTF.

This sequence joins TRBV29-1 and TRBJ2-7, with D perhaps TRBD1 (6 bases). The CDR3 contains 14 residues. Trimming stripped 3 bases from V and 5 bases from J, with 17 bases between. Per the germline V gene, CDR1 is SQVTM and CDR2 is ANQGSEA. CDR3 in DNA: TGCAGCGTTGATTGGCAGGGGAACAGGGACGAGCAGTACTTC. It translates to CSVDWQGNRDEQYF.

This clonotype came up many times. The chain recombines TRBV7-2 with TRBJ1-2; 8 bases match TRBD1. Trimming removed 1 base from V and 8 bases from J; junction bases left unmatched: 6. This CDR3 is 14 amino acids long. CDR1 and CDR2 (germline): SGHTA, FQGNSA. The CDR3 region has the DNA TGTGCCAGCAGCTTAGAGGGACAGGTTAGGGGCTACACCTTC. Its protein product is CASSLEGQVRGYTF.

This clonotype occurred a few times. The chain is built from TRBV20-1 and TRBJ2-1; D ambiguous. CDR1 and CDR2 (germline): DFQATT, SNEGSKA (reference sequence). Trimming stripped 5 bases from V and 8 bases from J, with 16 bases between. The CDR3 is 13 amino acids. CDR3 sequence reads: CSASIGSLHEQFF. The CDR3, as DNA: TGCAGTGCTTCCATTGGTAGTCTCCATGAGCAGTTCTTC.

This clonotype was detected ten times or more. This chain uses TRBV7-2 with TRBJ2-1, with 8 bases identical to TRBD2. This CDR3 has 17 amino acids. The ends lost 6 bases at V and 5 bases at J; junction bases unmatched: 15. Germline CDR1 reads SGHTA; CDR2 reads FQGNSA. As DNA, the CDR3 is TGTGCCAGCAGAATAAGCGTAGCGGGAAGGGGCAACAATGAGCAGTTCTTC. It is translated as CASRISVAGRGNNEQFF.

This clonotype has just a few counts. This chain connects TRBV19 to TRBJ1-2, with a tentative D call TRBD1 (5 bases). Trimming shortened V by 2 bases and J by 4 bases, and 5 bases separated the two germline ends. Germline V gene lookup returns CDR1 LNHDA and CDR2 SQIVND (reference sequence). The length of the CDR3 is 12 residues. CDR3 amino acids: CASSITGYGYTF. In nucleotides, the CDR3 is TGTGCCAGTAGTATAACAGGCTATGGCTACACCTTC.

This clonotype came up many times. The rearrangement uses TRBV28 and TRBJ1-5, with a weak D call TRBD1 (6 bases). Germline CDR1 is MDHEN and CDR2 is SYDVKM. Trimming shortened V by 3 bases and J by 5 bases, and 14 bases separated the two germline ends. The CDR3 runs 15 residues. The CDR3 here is CASSLWGAGDQPQHF. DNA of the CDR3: TGTGCCAGCAGTTTGTGGGGGGCAGGGGATCAGCCCCAGCATTTT.